The 19 T cell receptor beta chains in this list originate from one sample, sequenced in a study. TCRdb itself ran the 5' RACE reads through MiXCR, one entry per CDR3 protein. The data show approximately 23,000 distinct CDR3 sequences, less than 40% seen once. The sequencing sample was made of tumor-infiltrating naive CD4+ T cells sorted from the breast tumor. The subset is: naive CD4+ T cells, CD4+CD45RA+CD25-. The source of these receptors is a female donor with breast cancer.

The rearrangement uses TRBV20-1 and TRBJ2-7; 8 bases match TRBD2. V trimming: 1 base; J trimming: 3 bases; junction bases outside the gene matches: 5. Germline V gives CDR1 DFQATT, CDR2 SNEGSKA (reference sequence). The CDR3 has 14 residues. CDR3 residues: CSARVPREDYEQYF. The DNA of the CDR3 is TGCAGTGCTAGAGTTCCGCGGGAGGACTACGAGCAGTACTTC.

This clonotype has a count of ten or more. The gene calls are TRBV20-1 and TRBJ2-1; 9 nucleotides agree with TRBD2. Germline CDR1 reads DFQATT; CDR2 reads SNEGSKA (reference sequence). The CDR3 is 16 amino acids. J lost 6 bases, V lost 5 bases, and 14 bases had no gene match. Written as DNA, the CDR3 is TGCAGTGCTCCCTCGGCCACCGGACTAGCGCGCAATGAGCAGTTCTTC. It specifies CSAPSATGLARNEQFF.

The chain employs TRBV6-5 and TRBJ2-1; TRBD2 is a possible D gene (6 bases). CDR3 length: 15 residues. Per germline, CDR1 MNHEY and CDR2 SVGAGI. V dropped 1 base and J dropped 5 bases, with 12 bases sitting between them. CDR3 sequence (DNA): TGTGCCAGCAGTTACTTCGGCGGGATGAACAATGAGCAGTTCTTC. Translating gives CASSYFGGMNNEQFF.

The rearrangement joins TRBV4-1 to TRBJ1-1; D not certain. The CDR3 consists of 14 residues. The germline gives CDR1 MGHRA, CDR2 YSYEKL. The V and J ends lost 4 bases and 3 bases respectively, with 12 bases between them. The CDR3 region is CASSRDRGYTEAFF. The CDR3 nucleotides read TGCGCCAGCAGCCGAGATCGAGGGTACACTGAAGCTTTCTTT.

This clonotype was recorded many times. The V and J genes are TRBV20-1 and TRBJ2-7, with TRBD1 matching 9 bases. Germline lookup yields CDR1 DFQATT and CDR2 SNEGSKA (reference sequence). There are 14 residues in the CDR3. The V and J ends lost 0 bases and 2 bases, in that order; junction bases with no gene match: 2. The CDR3 region is CSARDHRGPYEQYF. CDR3 in DNA: TGCAGTGCTAGAGATCACAGGGGGCCCTACGAGCAGTACTTC.

About this clonotype itself: At one end, the junction sequence differs from germline, possibly due to a read error. The chain is built from TRBV6-1 and TRBJ1-5; possible D gene TRBD1, 6 bases. The CDR3 runs to 16 residues. From germline, CDR1 is MNHNS and CDR2 SASEGT. CDR3 region: CVSRQQGRYSNQPQHF. CDR3 coding DNA: TGTGTCAGCAGGCAACAGGGTAGATATAGCAATCAGCCCCAGCATTTT.

As concerns this clonotype: One base away lies a much larger clone, so this may be a sequencing read error. Here the CDR3 omits its conserved ending phenylalanine or tryptophan, so a read error is the likely source. The chain couples TRBV5-1 to TRBJ1-2; 7 nucleotides line up with TRBD1. Germline assignment: CDR1 SGHRS and CDR2 YFSETQ. The V and J ends lost 4 bases and 0 bases, in that order; junction bases with no gene match: 6. The CDR3 spans 15 residues. For the CDR3, the DNA is TGCGCCAGCAGCAACCGGGACAGCGCTAACTATGGCTACACCCTC. This codes for CASSNRDSANYGYTL.

This clonotype was counted many times. The rearrangement joins TRBV7-2 to TRBJ1-3; a weak D match, TRBD1 (6 bases). V was cut by 1 base and J by 2 bases, with 15 bases left in between. The CDR3 extends over 17 amino acids. Germline V gene sequence: CDR1 SGHTA, CDR2 FQGNSA. The CDR3 sequence: CASSLGVQGSTGNTIYF. The DNA for the CDR3 is TGTGCCAGCAGCTTAGGGGTACAGGGATCAACTGGAAACACCATATATTTT. The full variable domain, its missing parts supplied by reference TRBV7-2 and TRBJ1-3, is GAGVSQSPSNKVTEKGKDVELRCDPISGHTALYWYRQSLGQGLEFLIYFQGNSAPDKSGLPSDRFSAERTGGSVSTLTIQRTQQEDSAVYLCASSLGVQGSTGNTIYFGEGSWLTVV.

Turning to this clonotype: One end of the junction fails to match germline, which may point to a read error. V usage is TRBV5-5 and J usage is TRBJ1-5, with D possibly TRBD1 on 5 matching bases. The CDR3 is 13 amino acids. Germline lookup yields CDR1 SGHKS and CDR2 YYEKEE (reference sequence). CDR3 region: CASSQGVWQPQYF. CDR3 DNA sequence: TGTGCCAGCAGCCAAGGGGTTTGGCAGCCCCAATATTTT.

The chain has TRBV20-1 and TRBJ1-1; TRBD1 is a possible D gene (5 bases). In germline, CDR1 is DFQATT, CDR2 SNEGSKA (reference sequence). The CDR3 runs 15 residues. V dropped 6 bases and J dropped 4 bases, with 21 bases sitting between them. The CDR3: CSANRPGPRGTEAFF. The CDR3 DNA sequence: TGCAGTGCCAACCGCCCGGGGCCCCGGGGCACTGAAGCTTTCTTT.

The rearrangement uses TRBV27 and TRBJ2-7, with 7 bases that match TRBD1. The CDR3 runs 16 residues. Per germline, CDR1 MNHEY and CDR2 SMNVEV (reference sequence). V gave up 5 bases and J gave up 0 bases; unmatched junction bases: 10. DNA of the CDR3: TGTGCCAGCAGTACCACAGGGGATACGAGCTCCTACGAGCAGTACTTC. Translation: CASSTTGDTSSYEQYF.

On this clonotype: At one of its ends the junction is not consistent with the germline gene, which may arise from a read error. This chain uses TRBV29-1 with TRBJ1-1; maybe TRBD1 (5 bases). The CDR3 loop spans 16 amino acids. Germline loops: CDR1 SQVTM, CDR2 ANQGSEA. CDR3 in DNA: TGCAGTGCCGCCGGGGGGGTATTCGTGATGAACATTGAAGCTTTCTTT. Its translation is CSAAGGVFVMNIEAFF.

This clonotype has ten or more counts. The rearrangement uses TRBV6-5 and TRBJ1-2; weak D call: TRBD1 (6 bases). The V end lost 4 bases, the J end lost 8 bases, and 11 bases lay between the germline ends. CDR1 is MNHEY, CDR2 SVGAGI, per germline. The CDR3 has 12 amino acids. The chain's CDR3 is CASSSDRRGYTF. In nucleotides, the CDR3 is TGTGCCAGCAGTTCCGACAGGCGGGGCTACACCTTC.

This clonotype was counted many times. The chain joins TRBV10-3 to TRBJ1-2; D is ambiguous. The CDR3 length is 13 residues. With 3 bases removed from V and 4 bases from J, the gap between germline ends came to 9 bases. The germline V gene encodes CDR1 ENHRY and CDR2 SYGVKD. The DNA of the CDR3 is TGTGCCATCAGTGAACAGCCAGGCTATGGCTACACCTTC. Its translation: CAISEQPGYGYTF.

This clonotype was found a few times. The V gene is TRBV11-1, the J gene TRBJ2-1, with D hard to call. The germline V gene has CDR1 SGHAT and CDR2 FQDESV (reference sequence). The V and J ends lost 7 bases and 8 bases respectively, with 15 bases between them. The length of the CDR3 is 13 residues. CDR3 sequence: CASNYKGGDEQFF. The CDR3 bases are TGTGCCAGCAACTATAAGGGCGGCGATGAGCAGTTCTTC.

This sequence joins TRBV20-1 and TRBJ2-1; D ambiguous. The V gene lost 5 bases and the J gene lost 5 bases, with 13 bases spanning the gap. The CDR3 runs to 13 residues. The V gene's germline CDR1 is DFQATT and CDR2 SNEGSKA (reference sequence). For the CDR3, the DNA is TGCAGTGCTCCCCGGCTAGTGAACAATGAGCAGTTCTTC. Protein: CSAPRLVNNEQFF.

The CDR3 DNA reads as TGCGCCAGCAGCCCCGGGACAGGGGGCTACAATGAGCAGTTCTTC. Residues: CASSPGTGGYNEQFF. This chain uses TRBV5-1 with TRBJ2-1, with 11 positions matching TRBD1. Trimming removed 4 bases from V and 3 bases from J; junction bases left unmatched: 3. Germline V gives CDR1 SGHRS, CDR2 YFSETQ. The CDR3 contains 15 residues.

Concerning this clonotype: Possible read error: a much larger clone is one base away. The chain carries TRBV6-6 and TRBJ2-2, with 7 bases identical to TRBD1. CDR3 length equals 14 residues. In germline, CDR1 is MNHNY, CDR2 SVGAGI (reference sequence). CDR3 residues: CASRLTGITGKLFF. The CDR3 bases are TGTGCCAGCAGGCTGACAGGGATAACCGGGAAGCTGTTTTTT.

A remark on this clonotype: Since a much larger clone is just one base distant, this may be a read error. The V and J genes are TRBV7-3 and TRBJ2-1; the match to TRBD2 covers 10 bases. CDR3 size: 13 residues. Germline-derived CDR1 and CDR2 are SGHTA and FQGTGA. CDR3 coding DNA: TGTGCCAGCAGCCTGGGGACTAGCGAGAAGCAGCTCTTC. It codes for CASSLGTSEKQLF.